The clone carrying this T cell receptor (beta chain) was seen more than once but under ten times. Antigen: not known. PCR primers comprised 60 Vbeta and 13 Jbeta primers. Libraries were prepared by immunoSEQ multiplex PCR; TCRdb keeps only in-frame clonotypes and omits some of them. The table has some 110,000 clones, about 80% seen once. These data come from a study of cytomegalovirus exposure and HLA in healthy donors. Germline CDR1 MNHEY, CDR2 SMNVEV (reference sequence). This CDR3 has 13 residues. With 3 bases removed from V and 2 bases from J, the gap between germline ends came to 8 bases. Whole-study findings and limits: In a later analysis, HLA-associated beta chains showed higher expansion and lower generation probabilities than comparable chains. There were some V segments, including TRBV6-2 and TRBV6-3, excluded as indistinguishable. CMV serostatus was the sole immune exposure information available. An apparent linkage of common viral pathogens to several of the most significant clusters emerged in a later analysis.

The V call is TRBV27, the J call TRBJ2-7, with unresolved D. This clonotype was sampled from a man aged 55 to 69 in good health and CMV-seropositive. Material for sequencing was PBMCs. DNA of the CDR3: TGTGCCAGCAGTTTCGGCAGGCCCTACGAGCAGTACTTC. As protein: CASSFGRPYEQYF.